This TCR beta chain was sequenced during a study of T cell responses to AZD1222 COVID-19 vaccine. Some clones are missing from TCRdb's copy, which holds only in-frame ones; the method was immunoSEQ multiplex PCR. The profile shows 150,000 to 200,000 clones, just over 90% of them singletons. With respect to this clone: The antigen is unknown.

Study-level findings and limits: Mostly white British, mostly female donors; authors suggested clonal diversity may be underestimated. Along spike, vaccine-associated CD4 TCRs were found throughout, with dominance at 160-218 and 743-854.

CDR1 is ENHRY, CDR2 SYGVKD, per germline. Trimming pared 2 bases from V and 2 bases from J, leaving 9 bases between. The CDR3 has 14 amino acids. The V gene is TRBV10-3, the J gene TRBJ2-5, with D possibly matching TRBD1 (5 bases). This sample comprised peripheral blood, obtained 28 days after the second AZD1222 dose. This TCR was recovered from an adult who received the AZD1222 COVID-19 vaccine. The CDR3 DNA sequence: TGTGCCATCAGTGAGGACAGCCTTCAAGAGACCCAGTACTTC. Translated, it gives CAISEDSLQETQYF.